This TCR beta chain was found in a study of OX40 agonist ivuxolimab in advanced cancers. Turning to the study itself: Intravenous ivuxolimab at 0.01 to 10 mg/kg was given to patients every 2 weeks. Males comprised over 80% of the group, whose mean age was about 61 years (range roughly 20 to 85). About 44% of patients had received prior checkpoint inhibitor therapy.

This clone has a single count. Its target is unknown. This table comes from immunoSEQ multiplex PCR, and its TCRdb copy is limited to in-frame clones, with some not included. Of tens of thousands of clones listed, 80% to 95% are singletons. Germline values: CDR1 KGHSH, CDR2 LQKENI. The CDR3 is made up of 13 amino acids. The ends were cut back, 2 bases at V and 6 bases at J, with 9 bases in the middle. The study, taken as a whole, reports: Antigens targeted by the expanded peripheral T cells were not determined.

The source of this sequence is an adult with an advanced solid tumor such as melanoma, head and neck, liver or kidney cancer. The source material was CD4+ or CD8+ T cells sorted from blood, sampled in a trial of the OX40 agonist ivuxolimab. This sequence joins TRBV18 and TRBJ2-3, with unresolved D. DNA of the CDR3: TGTGCCAGCTCACCATTACAATGGGATACGCAGTATTTT. Protein sequence: CASSPLQWDTQYF.